The 6 T cell receptor beta chains reported below all come from one sample, sequenced in a study of T cell changes during pregnancy in multiple sclerosis. TCRdb's table, derived via immunoSEQ multiplex PCR, lists solely in-frame clones and lacks some. The sample records tens of thousands of clones, approximately 91% being singletons. Material: CD4+ T cells from peripheral blood mononuclear cells, obtained in the second trimester of pregnancy. These receptors all come from a female donor in good health, enrolled as a control in a pregnancy study.

The chain is built from TRBV7-2 and TRBJ2-1; the match to TRBD2 covers 8 bases. Germline V gives CDR1 SGHTA, CDR2 FQGNSA. The V segment lost 6 bases and the J segment 1 base; nucleotides outside the gene matches: 11. CDR3 length equals 17 residues. The DNA of the CDR3 is TGTGCCAGCAGTGAGCAACGACTAGCGCGATCCTACAATGAGCAGTTCTTC. This sequence encodes CASSEQRLARSYNEQFF.

The V call is TRBV5-1, the J call TRBJ2-5; the match to TRBD2 covers 16 bases. CDR3 length: 17 amino acids. With 5 bases clipped from V and 2 bases from J, the junction kept 6 bases outside the gene matches. Germline assignment: CDR1 SGHRS and CDR2 YFSETQ. The DNA for the CDR3 is TGCGCCAGCAGACGATCGGGACTAGCGGGGGGGCAAGAGACCCAGTACTTC. Protein: CASRRSGLAGGQETQYF.

This clone was counted a single time. This chain uses TRBV18 with TRBJ1-1; 12 nucleotides line up with TRBD1. The CDR3 is 16 amino acids. J was trimmed by 3 bases and V by 7 bases; bases with no gene match: 9. Germline V CDR1 and CDR2: KGHSH, LQKENI. The CDR3 bases are TGTGCCAGCTATAAGGGGACAGGGGGCGCTGACACTGAAGCTTTCTTT. Its translation: CASYKGTGGADTEAFF.

The genes are TRBV28 and TRBJ1-1, with TRBD1 matching over 12 bases. Trimming took 5 bases from V and 11 from J; bases not matched to a gene: 9. The germline V gene has CDR1 MDHEN and CDR2 SYDVKM. CDR3 length equals 14 residues. CDR3 amino acids: CASSLPGQGAGAFF. CDR3 DNA sequence: TGTGCCAGCAGTCTGCCGGGACAGGGGGCTGGGGCTTTCTTT.

The V call is TRBV7-8, the J call TRBJ2-1; 10 bases map to TRBD2. The CDR3 totals 15 residues. Germline CDR1 and CDR2: SGHVS and FQNEAQ. The V segment lost 3 bases and the J segment 6 bases; nucleotides outside the gene matches: 5. In DNA form, the CDR3 reads TGTGCCAGCAGCTTGGGGGGACTAGCGACCAATGAGCAGTTCTTC. It codes for CASSLGGLATNEQFF.

The V call is TRBV18, the J call TRBJ2-3; perhaps TRBD2 as D (6 bases). Germline lookup yields CDR1 KGHSH and CDR2 LQKENI. This CDR3 spans 16 amino acids. Trimming took off 2 bases at V and 5 bases at J, with 17 bases between the two ends. The CDR3 loop is CASSPGRGGVVDTQYF. The CDR3 DNA reads as TGTGCCAGCTCACCAGGTCGGGGAGGAGTAGTAGATACGCAGTATTTT.